Below, 3 T cell receptor beta chains from the same sample are listed, as sequenced in a study of neurological immune-mediated disorders. TCRdb called the 5' RACE reads again in MiXCR, with one record for every CDR3 protein. The sample has fewer than 50,000 distinct CDR3 sequences, roughly 13% seen once. The time point here: longitudinal time-point 3. Input material: PBMCs. The source is a man under 40 in good health.

At least ten counts were recorded for this clonotype. The V call is TRBV20-1, the J call TRBJ2-7; 11 positions agree with TRBD2. V lost 6 bases and J lost 7; bases outside the gene matches: 14. The germline V gene has CDR1 DFQATT and CDR2 SNEGSKA (reference sequence). CDR3 size: 15 residues. The CDR3 sequence is CSATISLAGGWEQYF. Written as DNA, the CDR3 is TGCAGTGCAACCATTTCTCTAGCGGGAGGCTGGGAGCAGTACTTC.

In this sample, this clonotype turned up many times. This chain uses TRBV28 with TRBJ2-1, with 7 bases that match TRBD1. Germline CDR1 and CDR2: MDHEN and SYDVKM. The length of the CDR3 is 14 residues. The junction had 6 bases not matched to a gene; V was cut back by 6 bases and J by 4 bases. In DNA form, the CDR3 reads TGTGCCAGCAGACCGGACAGGTTATACAATGAGCAGTTCTTC. Translated: CASRPDRLYNEQFF.

On this clonotype itself: A clone one base away is much larger, so this may be a read error. The CDR3 region is CANSLSFQNVNYGYTF. The CDR3, as DNA: TGCGCCAACAGCTTGTCGTTCCAGAATGTTAACTATGGCTACACCTTC. The chain is built from TRBV5-1 and TRBJ1-2; no firm D call. CDR3 length: 16 amino acids. Germline V gene sequence: CDR1 SGHRS, CDR2 YFSETQ.